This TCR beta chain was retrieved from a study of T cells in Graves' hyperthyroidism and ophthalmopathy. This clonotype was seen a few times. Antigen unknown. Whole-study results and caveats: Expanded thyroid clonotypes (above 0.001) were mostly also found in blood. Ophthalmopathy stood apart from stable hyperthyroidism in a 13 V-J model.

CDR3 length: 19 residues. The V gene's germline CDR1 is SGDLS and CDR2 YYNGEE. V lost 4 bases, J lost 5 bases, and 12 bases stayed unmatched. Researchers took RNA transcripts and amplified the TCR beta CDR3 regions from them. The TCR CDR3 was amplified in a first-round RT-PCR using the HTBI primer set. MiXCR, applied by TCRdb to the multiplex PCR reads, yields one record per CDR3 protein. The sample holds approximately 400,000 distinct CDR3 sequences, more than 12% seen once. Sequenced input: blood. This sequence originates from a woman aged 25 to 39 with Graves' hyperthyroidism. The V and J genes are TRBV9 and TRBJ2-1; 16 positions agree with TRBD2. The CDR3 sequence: CASSPHSGLAGGPHNEQFF. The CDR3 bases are TGTGCCAGCAGCCCTCACTCGGGACTAGCGGGAGGGCCCCACAATGAGCAGTTCTTC.